This entry lists 32 T cell receptor beta chains sequenced from one sample in a study of cytomegalovirus exposure and HLA in healthy donors. Profiled with immunoSEQ multiplex PCR; TCRdb holds only in-frame clones, not every one. This table holds about 65,000 clones, around 96% found once. Sequencing was performed on PBMCs. These receptors were obtained from a man younger than 30 in good health and CMV-seropositive.

The DNA for the CDR3 is TGCGCCAGCAGTGAGACAGGGTTCGAGCAGTACTTC. Protein product: CASSETGFEQYF. V gene TRBV10-1 combines with J gene TRBJ2-7; TRBD1 might be the D (6 bases). The V gene lost 2 bases and the J gene lost 6 bases, with 8 bases spanning the gap. The CDR3 extends over 12 amino acids. Germline V gives CDR1 WNHNN, CDR2 SYGVQD (reference sequence).

The CDR3, as DNA: TGTGCCAGCTCACCCAGGGACAGTTTTGAAGCTTTCTTT. This encodes CASSPRDSFEAFF. The chain joins TRBV18 to TRBJ1-1; TRBD1 agrees at 7 bases. Germline V CDR1 and CDR2: KGHSH, LQKENI. V lost 3 bases, J lost 7 bases, and 5 bases stayed unmatched. CDR3 length: 13 residues.

This chain joins TRBV7-3 and TRBJ2-2; D not resolved. Germline V gene sequence: CDR1 SGHTA, CDR2 FQGTGA. Trimming shortened V by 2 bases and J by 6 bases, and 10 bases separated the two germline ends. This CDR3 has 14 residues. The DNA of the CDR3 is TGTGCCAGCAGCTTAGGAACTAACCCCGGGGAGCTGTTTTTT. Protein: CASSLGTNPGELFF.

This clone appeared a single time. This sequence joins TRBV4-1 and TRBJ2-1, with TRBD2 matching over 13 bases. The CDR3 runs 17 residues. The germline V gene encodes CDR1 MGHRA and CDR2 YSYEKL. Trimming removed 4 bases from V and 4 bases from J; junction bases left unmatched: 7. CDR3 DNA: TGCGCCAGCAGCCCGCGGACTAGCGGGAGTTGGTACAATGAGCAGTTCTTC. Protein product: CASSPRTSGSWYNEQFF.

This sequence joins TRBV18 and TRBJ1-2; no definite D call. Between the trimmed V and J ends, which lost 2 bases and 2 bases, there was a span of 9 bases. Germline V gives CDR1 KGHSH, CDR2 LQKENI. The CDR3 runs 14 residues. Here the CDR3 reads CASSPGTGNYGYTF. CDR3 bases: TGTGCCAGCTCACCAGGCACGGGAAACTATGGCTACACCTTC.

CDR3 sequence reads: CAIRRTGGDNSPLHF. CDR3 DNA: TGTGCCATCAGGCGGACAGGGGGAGATAATTCACCCCTCCACTTT. The chain recombines TRBV10-3 with TRBJ1-6; TRBD1 aligns across 10 bases. Germline loops: CDR1 ENHRY, CDR2 SYGVKD. This CDR3 has 15 amino acids. The ends lost 6 bases at V and 5 bases at J; junction bases unmatched: 4.

This sequence joins TRBV27 and TRBJ1-5; no clear D. Germline V gene sequence: CDR1 MNHEY, CDR2 SMNVEV (reference sequence). CDR3 length: 13 residues. Trimming cost V 5 bases and J 0 bases, with 5 bases left between them. In DNA form, the CDR3 reads TGTGCCAGCAGTATCCTTAGCAATCAGCCCCAGCATTTT. This codes for CASSILSNQPQHF.

V usage is TRBV27 and J usage is TRBJ1-1; tentatively, D is TRBD1 (5 bases). CDR1 and CDR2 (germline): MNHEY, SMNVEV (reference sequence). This CDR3 comprises 13 residues. Trimming took off 2 bases at V and 3 bases at J, with 7 bases between the two ends. The CDR3 sequence: CASSLRQYTEAFF. CDR3 DNA: TGTGCCAGCAGTTTAAGACAGTACACTGAAGCTTTCTTT.

The chain recombines TRBV18 with TRBJ2-1; 9 bases are a match to TRBD2. V shed 3 bases and J 1 base; nucleotides not matched to a gene: 13. CDR3 length equals 19 residues. CDR1 and CDR2 from the germline V gene are KGHSH and LQKENI. CDR3 DNA: TGTGCCAGCTCACCGAGGACGCTAGCGGGATCCAAATCCTACAATGAGCAGTTCTTC. As protein: CASSPRTLAGSKSYNEQFF.

V usage is TRBV27 and J usage is TRBJ1-1; no clear D gene. Germline V gene lookup returns CDR1 MNHEY and CDR2 SMNVEV (reference sequence). CDR3 length: 15 residues. V gave up 1 base and J gave up 6 bases, with 15 bases separating them. The CDR3 DNA reads as TGTGCCAGCAGTTTATTTGGAGGGCCGGAAGCTGAAGCTTTCTTT. Translation: CASSLFGGPEAEAFF.

This clone counts as medium-sized. The chain links TRBV27 to TRBJ2-7; no clear D gene. V gave up 6 bases and J gave up 5 bases, with 14 bases separating them. This CDR3 contains 13 residues. Germline V lookup: CDR1 MNHEY, CDR2 SMNVEV (reference sequence). DNA of the CDR3: TGTGCCAGCAGGGGCTCGGCGCAAAACGAGCAGTACTTC. It specifies CASRGSAQNEQYF.

J is TRBJ2-7 and V is TRBV28, with 8 bases identical to TRBD1. V lost 3 bases and J lost 4; bases outside the gene matches: 5. This CDR3 comprises 14 residues. Germline V gene lookup returns CDR1 MDHEN and CDR2 SYDVKM. CDR3 in amino acids: CASSLTGAVYEQYF. CDR3 DNA sequence: TGTGCCAGCAGTTTGACAGGGGCGGTGTACGAGCAGTACTTC.

There are a few counts of this clone. This chain links TRBV19 with TRBJ2-1, with 7 bases lining up with TRBD2. The V gene end was trimmed by 10 bases and the J gene end by 3 bases; junction bases not matched to a gene: 12. The CDR3 covers 15 residues. Germline V gives CDR1 LNHDA, CDR2 SQIVND (reference sequence). CDR3 nucleotide sequence: TGTGCCACCTCCCCCTGGGGGGGGGACTACAATGAGCAGTTCTTC. Its protein product is CATSPWGGDYNEQFF.

The chain joins TRBV19 to TRBJ1-2; 9 bases match TRBD1. The CDR3 loop spans 14 amino acids. Germline V lookup: CDR1 LNHDA, CDR2 SQIVND (reference sequence). V dropped 1 base and J dropped 7; count of bases not matched to a gene: 4. The CDR3 sequence: CASSIVGTGLGYTF. The CDR3 nucleotides read TGTGCCAGTAGTATAGTCGGGACAGGGCTTGGCTACACCTTC.

The J gene is TRBJ1-1, the V gene TRBV30, with 7 bases matching TRBD1. V lost 7 bases and J lost 5; bases outside the gene matches: 7. The CDR3 has 12 residues. The germline V gene encodes CDR1 GTSNPN and CDR2 SVGIG (reference sequence). CDR3 sequence: CASISGGTEAFF. CDR3 in DNA: TGTGCCTCCATCTCAGGGGGGACTGAAGCTTTCTTT. Looking up the rest from reference TRBV30 and TRBJ1-1 gives the full variable domain: SQTIHQWPATLVQPVGSPLSLECTVEGTSNPNLYWYRQAAGRGLQLLFYSVGIGQISSEVPQNLSASRPQDRQFILSSKKLLLSDSGFYLCASISGGTEAFFGQGTRLTVV.

This chain connects TRBV6-6 to TRBJ1-5; D possibly corresponds to TRBD1 (5 bases). CDR1 is MNHNY, CDR2 SVGAGI, per germline (reference sequence). V lost 6 bases to trimming and J lost 4 bases, with 16 bases between them. The CDR3 is 15 residues long. CDR3 nucleotides: TGTGCCAGCAGCTACCTAGGGCAGGGAAATCAGCCCCAGCATTTT. Encoded protein: CASSYLGQGNQPQHF.

The chain has TRBV11-3 and TRBJ2-3; 8 bases map to TRBD1. Trimming removed 7 bases from V and 5 bases from J; junction bases left unmatched: 8. CDR1 SGHNT and CDR2 YENEEA come from the germline V gene. The CDR3 loop spans 14 amino acids. The CDR3 protein is CASKVDRGRDTQYF. The CDR3 bases are TGTGCCAGCAAGGTAGACAGGGGAAGAGATACGCAGTATTTT.

The rearrangement joins TRBV2 to TRBJ1-5; D is ambiguous. The V and J ends lost 7 bases and 4 bases respectively, with 17 bases between them. The CDR3 extends over 15 amino acids. The V gene's germline CDR1 is SNHLY and CDR2 FYNNEI. CDR3 in amino acids: CASTYSQEVNQPQHF. The CDR3 DNA reads TGTGCCAGCACGTATAGTCAGGAGGTAAATCAGCCCCAGCATTTT.

This clone was recorded a few times. The genes are TRBV7-6 and TRBJ2-5; D perhaps matches TRBD2 (6 bases). The CDR3 length is 15 residues. Germline CDR1 and CDR2: SGHVS and FNYEAQ. Deletions cut 1 base from V and 4 bases from J, with 13 bases between. The DNA for the CDR3 is TGTGCCAGCAGCTTAGGTGGGGCCGGGAGAGAGACCCAGTACTTC. Its translation is CASSLGGAGRETQYF.

The V and J genes are TRBV28 and TRBJ2-1, with TRBD2 identical over 13 bases. Germline CDR1 and CDR2: MDHEN and SYDVKM. The CDR3 contains 16 residues. The J segment lost 7 bases and the V segment lost 6 bases, leaving 9 bases of the junction unmatched. The CDR3 spells CASSQWTSGSLNEQFF. CDR3 nucleotide sequence: TGTGCCAGCAGCCAATGGACTAGCGGGAGTCTTAATGAGCAGTTCTTC.

This clone has only one observation. CDR3 bases: TGTGCCAGCAGCTTAGGAGGGAACTACAATGAGCAGTTCTTC. It codes for CASSLGGNYNEQFF. This chain links TRBV7-9 with TRBJ2-1; TRBD2 might be the D (5 bases). This CDR3 has 14 amino acids. Per the germline V gene, CDR1 is SEHNR and CDR2 is FQNEAQ (reference sequence). Trimming cost V 1 base and J 3 bases, with 7 bases left between them.

The CDR3 DNA sequence: TGTGCCAGCAGCTTATCAGTGAACACTGAAGCTTTCTTT. Its translation is CASSLSVNTEAFF. This rearrangement joins TRBV7-3 to TRBJ1-1, with D unresolved. CDR1 is SGHTA and CDR2 is FQGTGA in the germline V gene. With 2 bases removed from V and 0 bases from J, the gap between germline ends came to 4 bases. The CDR3 spans 13 residues.

This chain links TRBV12-5 with TRBJ1-2; 9 bases are a match to TRBD1. Germline V gene lookup returns CDR1 LGHNT and CDR2 FRNRAP. The CDR3 is 16 residues long. The J segment lost 0 bases and the V segment lost 1 base, leaving 3 bases of the junction unmatched. CDR3 region: CASGLETGGANYGYTF. CDR3 nucleotides: TGTGCTAGTGGTTTGGAGACAGGGGGAGCTAACTATGGCTACACCTTC.

CDR3 sequence (DNA): TGTGCCAGCAGCTTAGCCTACCTCGGGGGTAACTACGAGCAGTACTTC. Translating gives CASSLAYLGGNYEQYF. The chain is built from TRBV7-2 and TRBJ2-7; maybe TRBD2 (6 bases). This CDR3 is 16 amino acids long. The germline V gene encodes CDR1 SGHTA and CDR2 FQGNSA. Trimming removed 0 bases from V and 3 bases from J, with 15 bases in between.

J is TRBJ1-1 and V is TRBV27, with D hard to call. Germline V CDR1 and CDR2: MNHEY, SMNVEV (reference sequence). This CDR3 region has 14 residues. V lost 6 bases, J lost 6 bases, and 17 bases lay in between. The CDR3 loop is CASRTGAEVAEAFF. The CDR3 bases are TGTGCCAGCAGAACGGGCGCGGAGGTTGCTGAAGCTTTCTTT.

The chain employs TRBV4-1 and TRBJ1-1; D is perhaps TRBD1 (5 bases). The germline V gene encodes CDR1 MGHRA and CDR2 YSYEKL. V was pared by 7 bases and J by 1 base, with 10 bases between. The CDR3 consists of 13 residues. The CDR3 loop is CASTPQGNTEAFF. The DNA of the CDR3 is TGCGCCAGCACACCTCAGGGGAACACTGAAGCTTTCTTT.

In DNA form, the CDR3 reads TGTGCCACCTCAGGGGGCGTCATAGGCACCGAGCAGTACTTC. It is translated as CATSGGVIGTEQYF. This chain links TRBV2 with TRBJ2-7, with 8 bases aligning to TRBD1. Germline V gives CDR1 SNHLY, CDR2 FYNNEI. J was trimmed by 6 bases and V by 10 bases; bases with no gene match: 14. This CDR3 is built from 14 residues.

This clone was seen only a few times. The chain links TRBV29-1 to TRBJ1-1; D perhaps matches TRBD1 (6 bases). Germline CDR1 SQVTM, CDR2 ANQGSEA. The V and J ends lost 4 bases and 10 bases respectively, with 13 bases between them. CDR3 length: 11 amino acids. The CDR3 sequence: CSVVAGAAAFF. In nucleotides, the CDR3 is TGCAGCGTTGTGGCAGGGGCAGCAGCTTTCTTT.

The chain recombines TRBV6-5 with TRBJ2-7; TRBD1 agrees at 9 bases. Looked up from germline, CDR1 is MNHEY and CDR2 is SVGAGI. The V and J ends lost 3 bases and 7 bases, in that order; junction bases with no gene match: 13. CDR3 length equals 16 residues. The CDR3: CASSYDGTGLFWEQYF. As DNA, the CDR3 is TGTGCCAGCAGTTATGACGGGACAGGGCTTTTTTGGGAGCAGTACTTC.

The chain has TRBV28 and TRBJ1-6; possible D gene TRBD1, 5 bases. CDR3 length: 15 amino acids. Trimming removed 3 bases from V and 11 bases from J, with 17 bases in between. The germline V gene has CDR1 MDHEN and CDR2 SYDVKM. CDR3 DNA: TGTGCCAGCAGTTTCCGGGGGGGTCCTAAGACACCCCTCCACTTT. It is translated as CASSFRGGPKTPLHF.

This sequence joins TRBV27 and TRBJ2-2; maybe TRBD2 (6 bases). The CDR3 sequence is 16 residues long. In germline, CDR1 is MNHEY, CDR2 SMNVEV (reference sequence). Trimming stripped 3 bases from V and 7 bases from J, with 18 bases between. The CDR3 nucleotides are TGTGCCAGCAGTTTGGGGCTTCGGGGGTTGAACGGGGAGCTGTTTTTT. The encoded protein is CASSLGLRGLNGELFF.

CDR3 sequence (DNA): TGTGCCAGCAGCCAAGGGATGGGACAGCTTGAAGAGACCCAGTACTTC. Its translation: CASSQGMGQLEETQYF. This sequence joins TRBV16 and TRBJ2-5; 7 nucleotides line up with TRBD1. Germline CDR1 and CDR2: KGHSY and FQNENV. V shed 2 bases and J 3 bases; nucleotides not matched to a gene: 9. This CDR3 has 16 residues.